A selection of T cell receptor beta chains follows, all from one sample in a study of human T cells and chemical hapten exposure. MiXCR, applied by TCRdb to the 5' RACE reads, yields one record per CDR3 protein. The sample comprises around 80,000 distinct CDR3 sequences, more than 15% of which are singletons, and almost 7% rests with the top ten. The receptors were sampled from a female donor in good health. Each CDR3 is given with its conserved first and last residue. A D gene is named only where the DNA matches it firmly. For some rows the clone size is stated as once, few or many, or as a class when expanded; others skip it.

d_call j_call clone_size v_call cdr3_length cdr3_nt cdr3_aa
. TRBJ1-4 . TRBV7-9 13 TGTGCCAGCAGCTTGAGCGGGAATGAAAAACTGTTTTTT CASSLSGNEKLFF
. TRBJ1-2 . TRBV20-1 10 TGCAGTGCACGTAATTATGGCTACACCTTC CSARNYGYTF
. TRBJ2-6 . TRBV10-1 19 TGCGCCAGCAGTGTAAGCAGCAGCGAGGGTTGGACTGGGGCCAACGTCCTGACTTTC CASSVSSSEGWTGANVLTF
TRBD1 TRBJ1-2 few TRBV6-5 13 TGTGCCAGCAGCACAGGGGCCTTCTATGGCTACACCTTC CASSTGAFYGYTF
. TRBJ1-1 few TRBV28 14 TGTGCCAGCAATCAGCTTTCCGAGAACACTGAAGCTTTCTTT CASNQLSENTEAFF
. TRBJ1-2 few TRBV13 13 TGTGCCAGCAGTCTAGGGGCGCTCTATGGCTACACCTTC CASSLGALYGYTF
. TRBJ1-1 . TRBV5-1 12 TGCGCCAGCAGCTTGGAGCCAGGGGAAGCTTTCTTT CASSLEPGEAFF
TRBD1 TRBJ2-5 medium-sized TRBV6-1 13 TGTGCCAGCAGTGCCGGGACAGAAGAGACCCAGTACTTC CASSAGTEETQYF
. TRBJ1-3 . TRBV6-1 16 TGTGCCAGCACCCTAGGGCCCGGATTCGCTGGAAACACCATATATTTT CASTLGPGFAGNTIYF
. TRBJ2-5 many TRBV29-1 14 TGCAGCGTTGGACAGTCTGGACTTCAAGAGACCCAGTACTTC CSVGQSGLQETQYF
. TRBJ1-2 . TRBV5-1 13 TGCGCCAGCAGCTTGGGGTCCGTCGAGGGCTACACCTTC CASSLGSVEGYTF
TRBD1 TRBJ1-5 few TRBV10-3 16 TGTGCCATCAGACCCGGGACAGGGAAAAGCAATCAGCCCCAGCATTTT CAIRPGTGKSNQPQHF
. TRBJ1-2 . TRBV19 16 TGTGCCAGTAGTATGGTGGGTCGGACTACACTACGGGGCTACACCTTC CASSMVGRTTLRGYTF
TRBD1 TRBJ2-7 . TRBV7-9 15 TGTGCCAGCAGCCCCCTGGAGGGACAGGGTGTCGGGCAGTACTTC CASSPLEGQGVGQYF
TRBD1 TRBJ1-2 few TRBV6-6 13 TGTGCCAGCAGGGGACAGGTTAACTATGGCTACACCTTC CASRGQVNYGYTF
TRBD2 TRBJ2-4 . TRBV28 14 TGTGCCAGCAGTTTATACGCGGGGGGAAACATTCAGTACTTC CASSLYAGGNIQYF
. TRBJ1-1 few TRBV7-9 14 TGTGCCAGCAGCAAAAGGACGGTGAACACTGAAGCTTTCTTT CASSKRTVNTEAFF
TRBD1 TRBJ1-2 many TRBV10-3 13 TGTGCCACCACACAGGGGGCGGGTGGTGGCTACACCTTC CATTQGAGGGYTF
TRBD1 TRBJ1-1 many TRBV20-1 14 TGCAGTGCTAGCGACAGGGACCACTACACTGAAGCTTTCTTT CSASDRDHYTEAFF
. TRBJ2-7 . TRBV7-2 14 TGTGCCAGCAGCTTAGCCCGGGTCCGGAGGGGGCAGTACTTC CASSLARVRRGQYF
TRBD1 TRBJ2-1 few TRBV12-3/TRBV12-4 12 TGTGCCATAGGACAGGGCCTTGGCGAGCAGTTCTTC CAIGQGLGEQFF
. TRBJ1-3 many TRBV20-1 14 TGCAGTGCTAGCTCCAGAGGGGCTGGAAACACCATATATTTT CSASSRGAGNTIYF
TRBD2 TRBJ2-1 . TRBV30 14 TGTGCCTGGCACAGACTAGGGAGGGACAATGAGCAGTTCTTC CAWHRLGRDNEQFF
. TRBJ1-2 many TRBV28 17 TGTGCCAGCAGTTTTGGGGACGAATTTGACCGCTTCTATGGCTACACCTTC CASSFGDEFDRFYGYTF
. TRBJ2-3 few TRBV6-5 16 TGTGCCAGCCAGGCCGGAACGGGACCACTCACAGATACGCAGTATTTT CASQAGTGPLTDTQYF
. TRBJ2-4 few TRBV20-1 17 TGCAGTGTCACTGATTTGGGGGGCGCGGGAGCCAAAAACATTCAGTACTTC CSVTDLGGAGAKNIQYF
TRBD1 TRBJ2-7 many TRBV6-5 15 TGTGCCAGCAGTAAGACGCCGGGACAGGGGTACGAGCAGTACTTC CASSKTPGQGYEQYF
TRBD1 TRBJ1-6 . TRBV5-1 15 TGCGCCAGCAGCTCACGGACAGGGCAAGATTCACCCCTCCACTTT CASSSRTGQDSPLHF
. TRBJ1-1 . TRBV6-2/TRBV6-3 13 TGTGCCAGCAGTTACTCGGAGAACACTGAAGCTTTCTTT CASSYSENTEAFF
TRBD2 TRBJ2-1 few TRBV12-3/TRBV12-4 18 TGTGCCAGCAGCCCCCGAGGAGCGGGAGGGTCCCGGGGCGATGAGCAGTTCTTC CASSPRGAGGSRGDEQFF
TRBD1 TRBJ2-6 few TRBV29-1 18 TGCAGCGTTCGTACAGTAGGCAGGGGGAAAATCGGGGCCAACGTCCTGACTTTC CSVRTVGRGKIGANVLTF
. TRBJ1-1 . TRBV5-4 14 TGTGCCAGCAGCTGGGACACATTAAACACTGAAGCTTTCTTT CASSWDTLNTEAFF
TRBD1 TRBJ1-5 few TRBV20-1 16 TGCAGTGCATCCTCATCAGGGGGTATTAGCAATCAGCCCCAGCATTTT CSASSSGGISNQPQHF
. TRBJ1-4 . TRBV20-1 12 TGCAGTGCTCAAGATCTTGAGGAAAAACTGTTTTTT CSAQDLEEKLFF
. TRBJ2-3 few TRBV5-1 14 TGCGCCAGCAGCTACGGACAGCCCACAGATACGCAGTATTTT CASSYGQPTDTQYF
TRBD1 TRBJ2-7 . TRBV7-9 15 TGTGCCAGCAGCTTAGCAGGACAGGGGAGGAATGAGCAGTACTTC CASSLAGQGRNEQYF
TRBD2 TRBJ2-1 . TRBV27 14 TGTGCCAGCAGGGGACTAGCGGGGGGCATTGAGCAGTTCTTC CASRGLAGGIEQFF
. TRBJ1-1 . TRBV5-1 15 TGCGCCAGCAGCTACCGGGACCGACAGTTCCATGAAGCTTTCTTT CASSYRDRQFHEAFF
. TRBJ1-1 few TRBV5-4 12 TGTGCCAGCTCAGGGAGGAACACTGAAGCTTTCTTT CASSGRNTEAFF
. TRBJ2-3 . TRBV6-9 16 TGTGCCAGCAGCTCAATCCCTACCCTTAGCACAGATACGCAGTATTTT CASSSIPTLSTDTQYF
. TRBJ2-7 once TRBV5-6 12 TGTGCCAGCAGCCTCGGAGATTACGAGCAGTACTTC CASSLGDYEQYF
. TRBJ2-3 few TRBV20-1 14 TGCAGTGCTAGTCCGGCTACGGGCACAGATACGCAGTATTTT CSASPATGTDTQYF
. TRBJ2-1 few TRBV20-1 12 TGCAGTGCTAGACGAAGGGACCATGAGCAGTTCTTC CSARRRDHEQFF
. TRBJ1-5 few TRBV7-6 14 TGTGCCTCCAGCAATGGACCTCGGAATCAGCCCCAGCATTTT CASSNGPRNQPQHF
. TRBJ2-3 few TRBV6-5 14 TGTGCCAGCAGGACGACAACTAAAGCAGATACGCAGTATTTT CASRTTTKADTQYF